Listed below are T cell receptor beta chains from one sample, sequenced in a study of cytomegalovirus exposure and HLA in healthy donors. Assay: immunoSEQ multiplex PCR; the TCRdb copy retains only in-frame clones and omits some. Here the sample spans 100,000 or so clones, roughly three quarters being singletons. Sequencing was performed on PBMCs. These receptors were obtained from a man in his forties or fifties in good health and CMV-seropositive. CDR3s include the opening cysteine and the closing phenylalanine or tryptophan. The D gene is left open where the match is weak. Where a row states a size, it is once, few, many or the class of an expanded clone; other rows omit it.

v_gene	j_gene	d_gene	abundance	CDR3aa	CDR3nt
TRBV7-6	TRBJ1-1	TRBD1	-	CASSRQGPDPHAEAFF	TGTGCCAGCAGCCGACAGGGCCCGGACCCACACGCTGAAGCTTTCTTT
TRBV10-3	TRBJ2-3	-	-	CAISEGEQDTQYF	TGTGCCATCAGTGAAGGGGAACAAGATACGCAGTATTTT
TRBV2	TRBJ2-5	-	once	CASRGQETQYF	TGTGCCAGCAGGGGGCAGGAGACCCAGTACTTC
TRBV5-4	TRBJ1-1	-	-	CASSLVAPGSEAFF	TGTGCCAGCAGCTTGGTGGCGCCAGGCTCTGAAGCTTTCTTT
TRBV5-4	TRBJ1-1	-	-	CASSLRGNTEAFF	TGTGCCAGCAGCTTGCGGGGGAACACTGAAGCTTTCTTT
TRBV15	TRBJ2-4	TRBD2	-	CATSRARSSGSRNIQYF	TGTGCCACCAGCAGAGCCAGGTCGAGCGGGAGCAGGAACATTCAGTACTTC
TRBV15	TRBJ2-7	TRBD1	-	CATSREGTGWVFRSYEQYF	TGTGCCACCAGCAGAGAAGGGACAGGATGGGTGTTCAGGTCCTACGAGCAGTACTTC
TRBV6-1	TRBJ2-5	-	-	CASSTFQGEAGTQYF	TGTGCCAGCAGTACCTTCCAAGGGGAGGCAGGGACCCAGTACTTC
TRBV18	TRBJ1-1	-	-	CASSTPGNTEAFF	TGTGCCAGCTCAACCCCCGGGAACACTGAAGCTTTCTTT
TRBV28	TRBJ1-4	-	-	CASSIGTRITNEKLFF	TGTGCCAGCAGTATCGGGACTAGGATTACTAATGAAAAACTGTTTTTT
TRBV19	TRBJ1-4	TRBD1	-	CASRPTLPGQGEEKLFF	TGTGCCAGTAGACCGACCCTACCGGGACAGGGAGAAGAAAAACTGTTTTTT
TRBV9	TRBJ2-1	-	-	CASSVAGSEQFF	TGTGCCAGCAGCGTAGCGGGGAGTGAGCAGTTCTTC
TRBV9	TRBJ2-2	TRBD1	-	CASSGTTALIDRAAGELFF	TGTGCCAGCAGCGGTACGACCGCCCTGATAGACAGGGCCGCCGGGGAGCTGTTTTTT
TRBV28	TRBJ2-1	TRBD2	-	CASSLPMGLADLSFSYNEQFF	TGTGCCAGCAGTTTACCGATGGGACTAGCGGATCTTTCGTTCTCCTACAATGAGCAGTTCTTC
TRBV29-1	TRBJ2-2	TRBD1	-	CSVAWNRGTGELFF	TGCAGCGTTGCTTGGAACAGGGGCACCGGGGAGCTGTTTTTT
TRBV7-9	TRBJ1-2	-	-	CASSPRGTVFPYGYTF	TGTGCCAGCAGCCCCCGCGGGACCGTTTTTCCCTATGGCTACACCTTC
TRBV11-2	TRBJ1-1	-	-	CASSAWSEAFF	TGTGCCAGCAGCGCGTGGAGTGAAGCTTTCTTT
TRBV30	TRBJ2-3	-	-	CAWSSSVGSRADTQYF	TGTGCCTGGAGTTCCTCCGTCGGCTCCAGGGCAGATACGCAGTATTTT
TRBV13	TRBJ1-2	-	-	CASSLGTGDGYTF	TGTGCCAGCAGCTTAGGGACAGGTGATGGCTACACCTTC
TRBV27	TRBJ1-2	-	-	CASSRAEQGWGGYTF	TGTGCCAGCAGCCGTGCAGAGCAGGGATGGGGTGGCTACACCTTC
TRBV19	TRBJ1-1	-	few	CASSLGATVTEAFF	TGTGCCAGTAGCCTGGGGGCTACGGTCACTGAAGCTTTCTTT
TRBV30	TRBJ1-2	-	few	CAWTRTPRNYGYTF	TGTGCCTGGACTAGGACACCGAGAAACTATGGCTACACCTTC
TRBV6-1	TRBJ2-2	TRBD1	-	CASRKTGANTGELFF	TGTGCCAGCAGGAAGACAGGGGCGAACACCGGGGAGCTGTTTTTT
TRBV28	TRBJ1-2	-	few	CASSGPGQVYGYTF	TGTGCCAGCAGCGGACCGGGACAAGTCTATGGCTACACCTTC
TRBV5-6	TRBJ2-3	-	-	CASSLPRDTDTQYF	TGTGCCAGCAGCCTCCCGAGGGACACAGATACGCAGTATTTT
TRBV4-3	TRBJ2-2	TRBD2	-	CASSQEGLAGGRINTGELFF	TGCGCCAGCAGCCAAGAAGGGCTAGCGGGAGGGCGGATTAACACCGGGGAGCTGTTTTTT
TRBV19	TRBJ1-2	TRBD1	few	CASSLIGQGYGYTF	TGTGCCAGTAGCCTCATTGGACAGGGGTATGGCTACACCTTC
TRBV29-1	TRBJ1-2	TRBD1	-	CSVGQGLNYGYTF	TGCAGCGTGGGACAGGGGTTGAACTATGGCTACACCTTC
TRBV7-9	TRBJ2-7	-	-	CASSAGTYYEQYF	TGTGCCAGCAGCGCCGGGACTTACTACGAGCAGTACTTC
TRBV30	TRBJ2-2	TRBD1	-	CAWSRGQNGELFF	TGTGCCTGGAGTAGGGGACAGAACGGGGAGCTGTTTTTT
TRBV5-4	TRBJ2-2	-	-	CASSLLGELFF	TGTGCCAGCAGCTTGCTGGGGGAGCTGTTTTTT
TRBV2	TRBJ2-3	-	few	CASMSADTQYF	TGTGCCAGCATGAGCGCAGATACGCAGTATTTT
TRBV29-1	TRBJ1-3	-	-	CSVEGHTEAGNTIYF	TGCAGCGTTGAAGGTCATACAGAAGCTGGAAACACCATATATTTT
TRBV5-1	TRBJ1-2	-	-	CASSPGDRSNYGYTF	TGCGCCAGCAGCCCGGGCGACAGGTCTAACTATGGCTACACCTTC
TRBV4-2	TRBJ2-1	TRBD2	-	CASSQEGTRSYNEQFF	TGTGCCAGCAGCCAGGAGGGGACTAGGTCCTACAATGAGCAGTTCTTC
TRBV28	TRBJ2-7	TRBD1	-	CASRKRGTGSYEQYF	TGTGCCAGCAGAAAAAGGGGGACAGGCTCCTACGAGCAGTACTTC
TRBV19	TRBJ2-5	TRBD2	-	CASSPRTSGGIMAQYF	TGTGCCAGTAGTCCGCGGACTAGCGGGGGCATTATGGCCCAGTACTTC
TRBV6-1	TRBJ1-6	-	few	CASSEILSDYNSPLHF	TGTGCCAGCAGTGAAATTTTGTCAGACTATAATTCACCCCTCCACTTT
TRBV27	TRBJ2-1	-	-	CASSLAASSYNEQFF	TGTGCCAGCAGTTTAGCGGCTAGCTCCTACAATGAGCAGTTCTTC
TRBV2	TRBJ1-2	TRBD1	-	CARGGTGVDYGYTF	TGTGCCAGAGGGGGGACAGGGGTGGACTATGGCTACACCTTC
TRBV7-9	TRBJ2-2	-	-	CASSSDFTGELFF	TGTGCCAGCAGCTCGGACTTCACCGGGGAGCTGTTTTTT
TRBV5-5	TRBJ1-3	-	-	CASSLAPGPGNTIYF	TGTGCCAGCAGCTTGGCCCCAGGTCCTGGAAACACCATATATTTT
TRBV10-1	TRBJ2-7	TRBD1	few	CASSDGTGNYEQYF	TGCGCCAGCAGTGACGGGACAGGGAACTACGAGCAGTACTTC
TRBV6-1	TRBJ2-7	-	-	CASSEADYRPEQYF	TGTGCCAGCAGTGAAGCGGACTACCGCCCTGAGCAGTACTTC
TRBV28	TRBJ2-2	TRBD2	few	CASSLELAGTGELFF	TGTGCCAGCAGTTTAGAACTAGCGGGAACCGGGGAGCTGTTTTTT
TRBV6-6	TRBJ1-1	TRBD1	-	CASSQGQPNTEAFF	TGTGCCAGCAGCCAGGGACAGCCGAACACTGAAGCTTTCTTT
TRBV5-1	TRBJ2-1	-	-	CASSLRLANEQFF	TGCGCCAGCAGCTTGCGGCTAGCCAATGAGCAGTTCTTC
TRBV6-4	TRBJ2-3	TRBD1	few	CASSDSQGGTDTQYF	TGTGCCAGCAGTGACTCACAGGGGGGCACAGATACGCAGTATTTT
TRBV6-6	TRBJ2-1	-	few	CASSYLRDHNEQFF	TGTGCCAGCAGTTACCTGCGGGATCACAATGAGCAGTTCTTC